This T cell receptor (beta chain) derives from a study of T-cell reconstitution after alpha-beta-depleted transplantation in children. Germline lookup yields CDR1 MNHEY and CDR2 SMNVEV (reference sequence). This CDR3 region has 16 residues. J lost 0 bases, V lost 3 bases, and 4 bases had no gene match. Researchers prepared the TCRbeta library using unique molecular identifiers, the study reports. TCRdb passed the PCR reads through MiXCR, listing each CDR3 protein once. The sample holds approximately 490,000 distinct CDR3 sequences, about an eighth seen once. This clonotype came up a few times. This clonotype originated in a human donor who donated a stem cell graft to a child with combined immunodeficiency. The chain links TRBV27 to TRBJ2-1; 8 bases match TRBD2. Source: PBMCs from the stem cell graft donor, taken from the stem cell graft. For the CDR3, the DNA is TGTGCCAGCAGTTTGAGACTAGCGTTCTCCTACAATGAGCAGTTCTTC. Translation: CASSLRLAFSYNEQFF.